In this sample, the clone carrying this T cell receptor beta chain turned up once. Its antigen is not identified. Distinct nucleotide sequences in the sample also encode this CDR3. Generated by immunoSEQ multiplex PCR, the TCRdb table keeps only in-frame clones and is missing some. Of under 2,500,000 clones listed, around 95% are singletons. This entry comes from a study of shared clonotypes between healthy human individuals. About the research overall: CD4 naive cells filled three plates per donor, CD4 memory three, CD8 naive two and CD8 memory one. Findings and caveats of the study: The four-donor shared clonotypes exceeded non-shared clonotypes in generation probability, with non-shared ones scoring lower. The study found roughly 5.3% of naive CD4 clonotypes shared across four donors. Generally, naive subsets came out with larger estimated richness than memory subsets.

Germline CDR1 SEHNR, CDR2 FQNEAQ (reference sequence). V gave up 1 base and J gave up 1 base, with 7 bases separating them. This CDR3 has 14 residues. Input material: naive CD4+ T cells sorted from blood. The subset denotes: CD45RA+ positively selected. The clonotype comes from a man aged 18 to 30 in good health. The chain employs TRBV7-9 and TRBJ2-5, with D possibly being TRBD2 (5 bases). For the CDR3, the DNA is TGTGCCAGCAGCTTAGTTGGAGGCCAAGAGACCCAGTACTTC. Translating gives CASSLVGGQETQYF.